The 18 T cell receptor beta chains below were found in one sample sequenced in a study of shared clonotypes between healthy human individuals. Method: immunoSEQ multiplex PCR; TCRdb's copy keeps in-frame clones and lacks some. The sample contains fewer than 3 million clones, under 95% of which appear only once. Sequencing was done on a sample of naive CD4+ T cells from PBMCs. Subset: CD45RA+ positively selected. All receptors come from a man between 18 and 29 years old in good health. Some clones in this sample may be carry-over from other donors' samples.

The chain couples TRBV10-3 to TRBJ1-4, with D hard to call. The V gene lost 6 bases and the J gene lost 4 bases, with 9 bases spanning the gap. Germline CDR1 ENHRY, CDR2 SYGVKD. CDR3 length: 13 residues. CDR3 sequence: CAIRGGINEKLFF. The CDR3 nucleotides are TGTGCCATCAGGGGCGGGATTAATGAAAAACTGTTTTTT.

CDR3 sequence reads: CASSEAGRSGANVLTF. The CDR3 nucleotides read TGTGCCAGCAGCGAGGCAGGACGCTCTGGGGCCAACGTCCTGACTTTC. This rearrangement joins TRBV9 to TRBJ2-6; D gene uncertain. Germline V lookup: CDR1 SGDLS, CDR2 YYNGEE. V was trimmed by 3 bases and J by 0 bases, leaving 10 bases between them. CDR3 size: 16 residues.

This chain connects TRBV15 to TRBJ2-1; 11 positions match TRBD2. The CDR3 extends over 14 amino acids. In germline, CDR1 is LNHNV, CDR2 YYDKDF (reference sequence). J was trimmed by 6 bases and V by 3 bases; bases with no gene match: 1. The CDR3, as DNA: TGTGCCACCAGCAGGCTAGCGGGAGGCAATGAGCAGTTCTTC. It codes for CATSRLAGGNEQFF.

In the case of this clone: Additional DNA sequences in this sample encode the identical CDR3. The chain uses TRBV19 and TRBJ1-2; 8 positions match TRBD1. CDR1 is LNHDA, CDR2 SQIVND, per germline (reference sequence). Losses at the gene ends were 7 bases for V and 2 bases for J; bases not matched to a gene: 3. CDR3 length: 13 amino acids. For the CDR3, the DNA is TGTGCCAGTACCAGGACAGGGAACTATGGCTACACCTTC. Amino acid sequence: CASTRTGNYGYTF.

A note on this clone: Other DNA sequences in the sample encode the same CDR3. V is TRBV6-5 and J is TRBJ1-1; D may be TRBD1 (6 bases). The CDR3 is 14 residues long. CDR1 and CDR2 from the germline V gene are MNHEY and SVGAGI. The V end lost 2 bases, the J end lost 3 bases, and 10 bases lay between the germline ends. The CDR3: CASSYGGGYTEAFF. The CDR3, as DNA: TGTGCCAGCAGTTACGGGGGCGGGTACACTGAAGCTTTCTTT.

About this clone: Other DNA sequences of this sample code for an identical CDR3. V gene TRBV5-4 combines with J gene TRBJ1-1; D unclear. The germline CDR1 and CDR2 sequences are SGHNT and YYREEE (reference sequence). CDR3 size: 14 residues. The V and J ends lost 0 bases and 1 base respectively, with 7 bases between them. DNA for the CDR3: TGTGCCAGCAGCTTGGGAGCGGGGAACACTGAAGCTTTCTTT. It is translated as CASSLGAGNTEAFF.

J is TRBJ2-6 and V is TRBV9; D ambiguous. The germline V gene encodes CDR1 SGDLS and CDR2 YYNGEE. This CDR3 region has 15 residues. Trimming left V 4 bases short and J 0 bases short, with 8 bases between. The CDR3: CASSHISSGANVLTF. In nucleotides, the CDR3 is TGTGCCAGCAGCCACATCTCCTCTGGGGCCAACGTCCTGACTTTC. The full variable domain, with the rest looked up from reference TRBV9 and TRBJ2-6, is DSGVTQTPKHLITATGQRVTLRCSPRSGDLSVYWYQQSLDQGLQFLIQYYNGEERAKGNILERFSAQQFPDLHSELNLSSLELGDSALYFCASSHISSGANVLTFGAGSRLTVL.

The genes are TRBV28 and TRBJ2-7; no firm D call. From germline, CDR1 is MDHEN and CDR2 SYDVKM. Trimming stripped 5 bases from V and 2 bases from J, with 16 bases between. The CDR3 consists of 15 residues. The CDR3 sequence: CASSHAWPGPYEQYF. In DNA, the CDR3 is TGTGCCAGCAGTCACGCATGGCCAGGACCCTACGAGCAGTACTTC.

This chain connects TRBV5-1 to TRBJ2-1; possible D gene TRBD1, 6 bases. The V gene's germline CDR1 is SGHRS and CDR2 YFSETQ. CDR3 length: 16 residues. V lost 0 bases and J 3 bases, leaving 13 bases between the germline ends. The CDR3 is CASSLGDTYNYNEQFF. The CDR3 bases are TGCGCCAGCAGCTTGGGGGACACCTATAACTACAATGAGCAGTTCTTC.

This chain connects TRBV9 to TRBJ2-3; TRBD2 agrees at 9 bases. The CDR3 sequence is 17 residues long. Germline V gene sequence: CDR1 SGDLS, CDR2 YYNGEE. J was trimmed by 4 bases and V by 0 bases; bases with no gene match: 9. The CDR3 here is CASSVAAGGRAPDTQYF. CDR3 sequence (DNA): TGTGCCAGCAGCGTAGCCGCTGGCGGGAGGGCCCCAGATACGCAGTATTTT.

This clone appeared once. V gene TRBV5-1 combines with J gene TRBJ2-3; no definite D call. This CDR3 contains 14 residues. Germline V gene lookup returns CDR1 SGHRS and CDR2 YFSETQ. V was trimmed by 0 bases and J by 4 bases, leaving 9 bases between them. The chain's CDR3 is CASSLAPGADTQYF. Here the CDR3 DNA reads TGCGCCAGCAGCTTGGCTCCTGGGGCAGATACGCAGTATTTT.

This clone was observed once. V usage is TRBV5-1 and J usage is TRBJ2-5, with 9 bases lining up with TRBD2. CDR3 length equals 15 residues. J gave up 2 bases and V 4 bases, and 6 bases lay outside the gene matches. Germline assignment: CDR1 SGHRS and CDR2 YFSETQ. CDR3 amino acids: CASSHGLALQETQYF. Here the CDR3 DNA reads TGCGCCAGCAGCCACGGACTAGCGCTTCAAGAGACCCAGTACTTC.

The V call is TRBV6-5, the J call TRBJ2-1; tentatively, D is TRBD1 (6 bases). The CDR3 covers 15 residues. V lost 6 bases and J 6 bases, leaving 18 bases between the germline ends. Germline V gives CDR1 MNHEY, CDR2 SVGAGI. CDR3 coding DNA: TGTGCCAGCAGCCTACGACAGGTGCGAGTCAATGAGCAGTTCTTC. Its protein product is CASSLRQVRVNEQFF.

The CDR3 nucleotides read TGTGCCAGCAGCCTACAGGGTGTAAGCACTGAAGCTTTCTTT. Translated: CASSLQGVSTEAFF. This chain uses TRBV14 with TRBJ1-1; a weak D match, TRBD1 (6 bases). Trimming took off 4 bases at V and 4 bases at J, with 13 bases between the two ends. Germline V gene sequence: CDR1 SGHDN, CDR2 FVKESK. The CDR3 consists of 14 residues.

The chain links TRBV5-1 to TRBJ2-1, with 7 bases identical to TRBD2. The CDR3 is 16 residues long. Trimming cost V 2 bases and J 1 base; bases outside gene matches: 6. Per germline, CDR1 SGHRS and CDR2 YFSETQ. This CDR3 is CASSFLSGTSYNEQFF. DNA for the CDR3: TGCGCCAGCAGCTTCCTAAGCGGGACTTCCTACAATGAGCAGTTCTTC.

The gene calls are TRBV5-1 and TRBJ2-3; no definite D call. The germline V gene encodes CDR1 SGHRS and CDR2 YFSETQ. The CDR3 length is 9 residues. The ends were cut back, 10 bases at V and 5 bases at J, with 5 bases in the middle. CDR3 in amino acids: CAGKDTQYF. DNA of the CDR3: TGCGCCGGTAAAGATACGCAGTATTTT.

CDR3 loop: CASSVEAGGYEKLFF. The CDR3 nucleotides read TGTGCCAGCAGCGTCGAGGCAGGGGGTTATGAAAAACTGTTTTTT. The chain links TRBV9 to TRBJ1-4, with 7 positions matching TRBD1. Germline V gene data show CDR1 as SGDLS and CDR2 as YYNGEE. This CDR3 region has 15 residues. Losses at the gene ends were 2 bases for V and 6 bases for J; bases not matched to a gene: 7.

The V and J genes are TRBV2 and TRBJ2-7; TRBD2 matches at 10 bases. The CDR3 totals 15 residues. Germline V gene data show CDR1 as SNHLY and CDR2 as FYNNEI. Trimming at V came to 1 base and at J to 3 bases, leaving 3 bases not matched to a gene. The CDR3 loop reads CASSEGTSGYYEQYF. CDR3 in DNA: TGTGCCAGCAGTGAAGGGACTAGCGGTTACTACGAGCAGTACTTC.